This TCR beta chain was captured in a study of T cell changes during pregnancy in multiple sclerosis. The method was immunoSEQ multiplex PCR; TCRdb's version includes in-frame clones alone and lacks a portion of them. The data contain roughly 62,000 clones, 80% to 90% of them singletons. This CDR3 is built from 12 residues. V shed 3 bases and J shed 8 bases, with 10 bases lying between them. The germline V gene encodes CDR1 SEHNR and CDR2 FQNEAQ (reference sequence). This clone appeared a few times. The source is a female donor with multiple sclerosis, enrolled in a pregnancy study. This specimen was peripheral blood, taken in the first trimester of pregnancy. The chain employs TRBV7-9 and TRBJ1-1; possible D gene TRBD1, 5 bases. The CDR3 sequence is CASSFGAAEAFF. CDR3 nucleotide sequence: TGTGCCAGCAGCTTTGGGGCAGCCGAAGCTTTCTTT.